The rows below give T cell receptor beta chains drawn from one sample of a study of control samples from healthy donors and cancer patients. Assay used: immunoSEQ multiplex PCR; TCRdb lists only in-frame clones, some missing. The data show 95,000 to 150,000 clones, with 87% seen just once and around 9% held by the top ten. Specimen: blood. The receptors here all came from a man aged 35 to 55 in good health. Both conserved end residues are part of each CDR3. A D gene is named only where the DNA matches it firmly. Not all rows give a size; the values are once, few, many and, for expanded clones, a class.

CDR3nt: TGTGCCAGCAGCTTTGGGGGGGGCTTCAATCAGCCCCAGCATTTT; CDR3aa: CASSFGGGFNQPQHF; d_gene: NA; abundance: NA; len: 15; v_gene: TRBV5-6; j_gene: TRBJ1-5
CDR3nt: TGCGCCAGCAGCCGTTCTGGACAGGGACGCTCTGGAAACACCATATATTTT; CDR3aa: CASSRSGQGRSGNTIYF; d_gene: TRBD1; abundance: NA; len: 17; v_gene: TRBV4-3; j_gene: TRBJ1-3
CDR3nt: TGTGCCAGCAGCCAACTGGAAGTGACTAGCATAAATGAGCAGTTCTTC; CDR3aa: CASSQLEVTSINEQFF; d_gene: TRBD2; abundance: NA; len: 16; v_gene: TRBV6-2/TRBV6-3; j_gene: TRBJ2-1
CDR3nt: TGTGCCAGCAGTTACGTGACAGGGGGCCCCCACGAGCAGTACTTC; CDR3aa: CASSYVTGGPHEQYF; d_gene: TRBD1; abundance: NA; len: 15; v_gene: TRBV6-6; j_gene: TRBJ2-7
CDR3nt: TGCGCCAGCAGCACGCGTAGGGGGGATGAAAAACTGTTTTTT; CDR3aa: CASSTRRGDEKLFF; d_gene: NA; abundance: NA; len: 14; v_gene: TRBV5-1; j_gene: TRBJ1-4
CDR3nt: TGTGCCAGCAGCTTAAATAGGGGGTCACCTTCCTACGAGCAGTACTTC; CDR3aa: CASSLNRGSPSYEQYF; d_gene: NA; abundance: once; len: 16; v_gene: TRBV7-9; j_gene: TRBJ2-7
CDR3nt: TGTGCCAGCAGCCAAGAAGGGCAAGTCGCCGGGGAGCTGTTTTTT; CDR3aa: CASSQEGQVAGELFF; d_gene: NA; abundance: NA; len: 15; v_gene: TRBV3-1/TRBV3-2; j_gene: TRBJ2-2
CDR3nt: TGCGCCAGCAGCCCCGCACATGGACTAGCGGGTGCAGAGACCCAGTACTTC; CDR3aa: CASSPAHGLAGAETQYF; d_gene: TRBD2; abundance: NA; len: 17; v_gene: TRBV5-1; j_gene: TRBJ2-5
CDR3nt: TGTGCCAGCAGTGAAGTGGGGGGGTGGGAGGATGAGCAGTTCTTC; CDR3aa: CASSEVGGWEDEQFF; d_gene: TRBD2; abundance: NA; len: 15; v_gene: TRBV6-1; j_gene: TRBJ2-1
CDR3nt: TGTGCCAGCACCTCATGGTGGGGGACTGAAGCTTTCTTT; CDR3aa: CASTSWWGTEAFF; d_gene: NA; abundance: NA; len: 13; v_gene: TRBV7-9; j_gene: TRBJ1-1
CDR3nt: TGCGCCAGCAGCGGCCGGACAGCCAATCAGCCCCAGCATTTT; CDR3aa: CASSGRTANQPQHF; d_gene: NA; abundance: NA; len: 14; v_gene: TRBV4-1; j_gene: TRBJ1-5
CDR3nt: TGCGCCAGCAGTGAGTTCAGACAGCCACCGTACAATGAGCAGTTCTTC; CDR3aa: CASSEFRQPPYNEQFF; d_gene: NA; abundance: NA; len: 16; v_gene: TRBV10-1; j_gene: TRBJ2-1
CDR3nt: TGTGCCAGCAGGAGGACAGCGAACACTGAAGCTTTCTTT; CDR3aa: CASRRTANTEAFF; d_gene: NA; abundance: NA; len: 13; v_gene: TRBV12-3/TRBV12-4; j_gene: TRBJ1-1
CDR3nt: TGTGCCAGCAGCCTTGGGGGGTATGGTGGTGAGTTCTTC; CDR3aa: CASSLGGYGGEFF; d_gene: NA; abundance: NA; len: 13; v_gene: TRBV13; j_gene: TRBJ2-1
CDR3nt: TGTGCCAGCAGCTTAGATACACTTAGGGGTCAGCCCCAGCATTTT; CDR3aa: CASSLDTLRGQPQHF; d_gene: NA; abundance: NA; len: 15; v_gene: TRBV7-2; j_gene: TRBJ1-5
CDR3nt: TGTGCCAGAAGCTTTTCAGGGTTCGGCTACACCTTC; CDR3aa: CARSFSGFGYTF; d_gene: NA; abundance: NA; len: 12; v_gene: TRBV5-3; j_gene: TRBJ1-2
CDR3nt: TGTGCCTGGAGTCCTGGACAGGGGACAACTAATGAAAAACTGTTTTTT; CDR3aa: CAWSPGQGTTNEKLFF; d_gene: TRBD1; abundance: NA; len: 16; v_gene: TRBV30; j_gene: TRBJ1-4
CDR3nt: TGCGCCAGCAGTCCCTGGACAGGGGGCGGCCCACCCTATGGCTACACCTTC; CDR3aa: CASSPWTGGGPPYGYTF; d_gene: TRBD1; abundance: NA; len: 17; v_gene: TRBV5-1; j_gene: TRBJ1-2
CDR3nt: TGCAGCGTTGAAGGGGCAGGGGGTACTGAAGCTTTCTTT; CDR3aa: CSVEGAGGTEAFF; d_gene: TRBD1; abundance: once; len: 13; v_gene: TRBV29-1; j_gene: TRBJ1-1
CDR3nt: TGTGCCAGCACCAAACCCTCAGGGGAAGCCTACTACGAGCAGTACTTC; CDR3aa: CASTKPSGEAYYEQYF; d_gene: NA; abundance: NA; len: 16; v_gene: TRBV5-5; j_gene: TRBJ2-7
CDR3nt: TGTGCCAGCAGCCCACAGGGAGTCGCTGCGCTGGGACAAGAGACCCAGTACTTC; CDR3aa: CASSPQGVAALGQETQYF; d_gene: NA; abundance: NA; len: 18; v_gene: TRBV7-8; j_gene: TRBJ2-5
CDR3nt: TGTGCCAGCAGCCCCTTCTTGGGCCTCCAGGGTACAGGGCTCAATGAGCAGTTCTTC; CDR3aa: CASSPFLGLQGTGLNEQFF; d_gene: NA; abundance: NA; len: 19; v_gene: TRBV5-8; j_gene: TRBJ2-1
CDR3nt: TGTGCCACCAGCCCCGGGGCACTCTTTACGCAGTATTTT; CDR3aa: CATSPGALFTQYF; d_gene: NA; abundance: NA; len: 13; v_gene: TRBV24-1; j_gene: TRBJ2-3
CDR3nt: TGCGCCAGCAGTGAGGGGACTAGCGGGGGCTACGAGCAGTACTTC; CDR3aa: CASSEGTSGGYEQYF; d_gene: TRBD2; abundance: few; len: 15; v_gene: TRBV10-1; j_gene: TRBJ2-7
CDR3nt: TGTGCCAGCAGGTGGCAGGAGCGGATCTATGGCTACACCTTC; CDR3aa: CASRWQERIYGYTF; d_gene: NA; abundance: once; len: 14; v_gene: TRBV28; j_gene: TRBJ1-2
CDR3nt: TGTGCCAGCAGCTTAGCCCCCGGACTAGCGGGGGCCATGTGGAATGAGCAGTTCTTC; CDR3aa: CASSLAPGLAGAMWNEQFF; d_gene: TRBD2; abundance: few; len: 19; v_gene: TRBV7-9; j_gene: TRBJ2-1
CDR3nt: TGTGCCAGCTCTTTGGACAGCCCAACTAATGAAAAACTGTTTTTT; CDR3aa: CASSLDSPTNEKLFF; d_gene: NA; abundance: NA; len: 15; v_gene: TRBV18; j_gene: TRBJ1-4
CDR3nt: TGTGCCAGCAGCATGACAGGGAGAAAGACCCAGTACTTC; CDR3aa: CASSMTGRKTQYF; d_gene: TRBD1; abundance: NA; len: 13; v_gene: TRBV13; j_gene: TRBJ2-5
CDR3nt: TGTGCCAGCTCCCCCTCGGGGGGTGATGGCTACACCTTC; CDR3aa: CASSPSGGDGYTF; d_gene: NA; abundance: NA; len: 13; v_gene: TRBV18; j_gene: TRBJ1-2
CDR3nt: TGTGCCAGCAGCTTGACAGGGGCTACGTTCTATGGCTACACCTTC; CDR3aa: CASSLTGATFYGYTF; d_gene: TRBD1; abundance: NA; len: 15; v_gene: TRBV5-8; j_gene: TRBJ1-2
CDR3nt: TGTGCCAGCAGCTTAGCCCGGTTACAGGGGGAAGGCGAGCAGTACTTC; CDR3aa: CASSLARLQGEGEQYF; d_gene: TRBD1; abundance: NA; len: 16; v_gene: TRBV5-6; j_gene: TRBJ2-7
CDR3nt: TGTGCCAGCAGTTACAGGGGAAAGTTGAATGAGCAGTTCTTC; CDR3aa: CASSYRGKLNEQFF; d_gene: NA; abundance: once; len: 14; v_gene: TRBV6-5; j_gene: TRBJ2-1
CDR3nt: TGCAGCGTAACGGAATTCATGAACACTGAAGCTTTCTTT; CDR3aa: CSVTEFMNTEAFF; d_gene: NA; abundance: NA; len: 13; v_gene: TRBV29-1; j_gene: TRBJ1-1